One sample yielded the 8 T cell receptor beta chains listed below, sequenced in a study of blood T cells in healthy people across ages. The authors ran a second PCR of about 6 to 11 cycles using a sample-barcoded 5' primer and a J-beta primer mix. MiXCR, applied by TCRdb to the 5' RACE reads, yields one record per CDR3 protein. Among roughly 800,000 distinct CDR3 sequences listed, 58% were seen once. Material for sequencing was blood. Receptors were obtained from a young man in good health.

In this sample, this clonotype turned up a few times. V is TRBV7-9 and J is TRBJ2-1; D unclear. Trimming took 6 bases from V and 8 from J, leaving 17 bases between them. Germline CDR1 reads SEHNR; CDR2 reads FQNEAQ (reference sequence). The CDR3 consists of 14 residues. The CDR3 region is CASSPRPPRDEQFF. In DNA form, the CDR3 reads TGTGCCAGCAGTCCACGGCCGCCACGGGATGAGCAGTTCTTC.

V usage is TRBV7-9 and J usage is TRBJ2-1; TRBD2 matches at 10 bases. J lost 8 bases, V lost 6 bases, and 4 bases had no gene match. Germline CDR1 reads SEHNR; CDR2 reads FQNEAQ (reference sequence). The CDR3 loop spans 13 amino acids. The CDR3: CASRRLAGDEQFF. The CDR3 DNA reads as TGTGCCAGCAGGCGGCTAGCGGGGGATGAGCAGTTCTTC.

The J gene is TRBJ2-5, the V gene TRBV12-3 or TRBV12-4; 10 bases match TRBD2. Trimming removed 5 bases from V and 1 base from J; junction bases left unmatched: 16. This CDR3 is built from 19 residues. The CDR3 sequence: CASSRFRPGTSAVQETQYF. The CDR3 bases are TGTGCCAGCAGTCGCTTCCGTCCCGGGACTAGCGCCGTCCAAGAGACCCAGTACTTC.

A single count supports this clonotype. This chain's CDR3 is CASSQQRNRGNTEAFF. CDR3 coding DNA: TGCGCCAGCAGCCAACAGAGAAACAGGGGGAACACTGAAGCTTTCTTT. The chain joins TRBV4-1 to TRBJ1-1, with 7 bases identical to TRBD1. CDR3 size: 16 residues. The V segment lost 2 bases and the J segment 1 base; nucleotides outside the gene matches: 7. Germline V gene lookup returns CDR1 MGHRA and CDR2 YSYEKL.

V and J are TRBV6-2 or TRBV6-3 and TRBJ2-5; weak D call: TRBD2 (6 bases). The CDR3 loop spans 16 amino acids. V gave up 4 bases and J gave up 1 base, with 16 bases separating them. The V gene's germline CDR1 is MNHEY and CDR2 SVGEGT. CDR3 in amino acids: CASSLVGGAFQETQYF. CDR3 DNA sequence: TGTGCCAGCAGTTTAGTGGGAGGAGCTTTCCAAGAGACCCAGTACTTC.

V usage is TRBV2 and J usage is TRBJ1-2; TRBD1 matches 7 bases. In germline, CDR1 is SNHLY, CDR2 FYNNEI. The length of the CDR3 is 14 residues. Losses at the gene ends were 7 bases for V and 8 bases for J; bases not matched to a gene: 13. CDR3 bases: TGTGCCAGCAAAGGACAGGTGGGGTATGTCGGCTACACCTTC. The encoded protein is CASKGQVGYVGYTF.

The chain couples TRBV28 to TRBJ2-5; the match to TRBD2 covers 8 bases. The CDR3 loop spans 15 amino acids. Germline-derived CDR1 and CDR2 are MDHEN and SYDVKM. The V gene end was trimmed by 5 bases and the J gene end by 3 bases; junction bases not matched to a gene: 8. The CDR3 spells CASSPPPAGEETQYF. CDR3 DNA sequence: TGTGCCAGCAGTCCCCCCCCAGCGGGAGAAGAGACCCAGTACTTC.

This clonotype was seen once. The V and J genes are TRBV2 and TRBJ2-1; D uncertain. CDR1 is SNHLY, CDR2 FYNNEI, per germline. The CDR3 contains 14 residues. This CDR3 reads CALRSGTDYNEQFF. The CDR3 DNA reads TGTGCACTACGGTCGGGCACCGACTACAATGAGCAGTTCTTC.